One and the same sample provided the 8 T cell receptor beta chains below, sequenced in a study of regulatory T cells in long-lasting Graves disease. Arm-PCR of CDR3 regions with iRepertoire HTBI primers generated TCR beta libraries. A single record per CDR3 protein comes from TCRdb applying MiXCR to the multiplex PCR reads. The sample holds roughly 700,000 distinct CDR3 sequences, 25% to 30% seen once. Time point given: persistent/refractory GD, antithyroid drugs over 5 years with positive TRAb. TCR sequences were obtained from RNA taken from PBMCs. The input for sequencing was peripheral blood mononuclear cells (PBMCs), taken when the disease was refractory, from a patient treated with antithyroid drugs. Source of these receptors: a female donor with Graves disease.

This clonotype was picked up one time. This chain connects TRBV6-5 to TRBJ2-1; D is ambiguous. Germline lookup yields CDR1 MNHEY and CDR2 SVGAGI. The CDR3 consists of 14 residues. V lost 0 bases and J lost 6, with 9 bases in between. The CDR3 region is CASSYSTAVNEQFF. The CDR3 DNA reads as TGTGCCAGCAGTTACTCGACGGCAGTCAATGAGCAGTTCTTC.

The chain recombines TRBV5-1 with TRBJ2-7; perhaps TRBD1 as D (6 bases). Between the trimmed V and J ends, which lost 1 base and 3 bases, there was a span of 11 bases. There are 14 residues in the CDR3. CDR1 and CDR2 (germline): SGHRS, YFSETQ. The CDR3 DNA reads as TGCGCCAGCAGCTTGTCGCCAGGGGACTACGAGCAGTACTTC. This encodes CASSLSPGDYEQYF.

This clonotype was detected ten times or more. The rearrangement joins TRBV2 to TRBJ1-4, with D uncertain. Germline values: CDR1 SNHLY, CDR2 FYNNEI. This CDR3 region has 15 residues. The V end lost 6 bases, the J end lost 0 bases, and 11 bases lay between the germline ends. For the CDR3, the DNA is TGTGCCAGCAGAGAACAGCAGACAACTAATGAAAAACTGTTTTTT. Translated, it gives CASREQQTTNEKLFF.

V gene TRBV20-1 combines with J gene TRBJ2-7; 13 bases match TRBD2. Germline assignment: CDR1 DFQATT and CDR2 SNEGSKA (reference sequence). V shed 1 base and J 5 bases; nucleotides not matched to a gene: 2. The length of the CDR3 is 14 residues. CDR3 nucleotides: TGCAGTGCTAGAGGGACTAGCGGGAGCAACGAGCAGTACTTC. This codes for CSARGTSGSNEQYF.

Regarding this clonotype: At one end the junction does not follow the germline gene, possibly because of a read error. The chain has TRBV9 and TRBJ1-2; D gene uncertain. The CDR3 is 15 amino acids. Germline V gene sequence: CDR1 SGDLS, CDR2 YYNGEE. The CDR3 nucleotides read TGTGCCGGCAGCGTAGGCAGCCTGTTCGCCTATGGCTACACCTTC. Translation gives CAGSVGSLFAYGYTF.

This clonotype came up a few times. The chain carries TRBV7-9 and TRBJ2-5; perhaps TRBD1 as D (6 bases). The CDR3 sequence is 15 residues long. Germline V lookup: CDR1 SEHNR, CDR2 FQNEAQ (reference sequence). V was cut by 3 bases and J by 3 bases, with 14 bases left in between. CDR3 residues: CASSFPTGSKETQYF. CDR3 nucleotides: TGTGCCAGCAGCTTCCCCACAGGGAGCAAAGAGACCCAGTACTTC.

The chain is built from TRBV11-2 and TRBJ1-2; D is ambiguous. The CDR3 spans 14 residues. V was clipped by 3 bases and J by 4 bases, with 12 bases between them. Germline loops: CDR1 SGHAT, CDR2 FQNNGV. The DNA of the CDR3 is TGTGCCAGCAGCTTGGTTAAAGGGAGCTATGGCTACACCTTC. The encoded protein is CASSLVKGSYGYTF.

This clonotype came up a few times. V and J are TRBV27 and TRBJ2-2; TRBD1 matches at 10 bases. Germline lookup yields CDR1 MNHEY and CDR2 SMNVEV (reference sequence). The CDR3 consists of 17 residues. Trimming took 6 bases from V and 1 from J; bases not matched to a gene: 8. CDR3 residues: CASSPGQGLWNTGELFF. The CDR3 DNA reads as TGTGCCAGCAGCCCGGGACAGGGGCTATGGAACACCGGGGAGCTGTTTTTT.